These 2 T cell receptor beta chains originate from one sample sequenced in a study of blood T cell repertoires in COVID-19. Clones were sequenced by immunoSEQ multiplex PCR, and TCRdb holds only the in-frame ones, with some missing. The sample has 200,000 to 250,000 clones, approximately 90% seen once. The sequenced sample was peripheral blood. The receptors come from a man aged 80 or over with acute or convalescent COVID-19.

The CDR3 is CASSPKTGDASGYTF. As DNA, the CDR3 is TGTGCCAGCAGCCCGAAGACAGGGGACGCTTCTGGCTACACCTTC. The chain joins TRBV7-2 to TRBJ1-2, with 8 nucleotides matching TRBD1. Unmatched junction bases numbered 12, after V lost 5 bases and J lost 7 bases. The CDR3 extends over 15 amino acids. Germline V lookup: CDR1 SGHTA, CDR2 FQGNSA.

This clone was observed a single time. This chain joins TRBV5-6 and TRBJ2-7; D not resolved. This CDR3 has 15 amino acids. V dropped 1 base and J dropped 0 bases, with 11 bases sitting between them. The V gene's germline CDR1 is SGHDT and CDR2 YYEEEE. Written as DNA, the CDR3 is TGTGCCAGCAGCTTGTGGCGGAAGAGCTCCTACGAGCAGTACTTC. Protein product: CASSLWRKSSYEQYF.